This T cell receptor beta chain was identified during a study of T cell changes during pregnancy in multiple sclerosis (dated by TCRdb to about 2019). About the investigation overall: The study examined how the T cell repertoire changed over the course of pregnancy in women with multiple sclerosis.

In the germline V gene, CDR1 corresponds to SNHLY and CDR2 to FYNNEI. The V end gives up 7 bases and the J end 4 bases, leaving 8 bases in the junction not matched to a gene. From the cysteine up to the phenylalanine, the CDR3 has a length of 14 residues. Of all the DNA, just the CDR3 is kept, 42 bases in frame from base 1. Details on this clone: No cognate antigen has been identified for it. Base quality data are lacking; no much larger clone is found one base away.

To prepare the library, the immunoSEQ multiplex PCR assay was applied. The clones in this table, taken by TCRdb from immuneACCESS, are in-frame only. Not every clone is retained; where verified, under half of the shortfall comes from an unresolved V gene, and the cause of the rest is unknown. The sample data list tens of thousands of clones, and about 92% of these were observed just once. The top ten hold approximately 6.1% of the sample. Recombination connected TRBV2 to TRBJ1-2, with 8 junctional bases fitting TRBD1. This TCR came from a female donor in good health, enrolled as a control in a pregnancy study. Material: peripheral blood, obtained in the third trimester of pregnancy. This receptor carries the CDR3 CASTVTGDGYGYTF. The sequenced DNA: TGTGCCAGCACTGTGACAGGGGATGGCTATGGCTACACCTTC.